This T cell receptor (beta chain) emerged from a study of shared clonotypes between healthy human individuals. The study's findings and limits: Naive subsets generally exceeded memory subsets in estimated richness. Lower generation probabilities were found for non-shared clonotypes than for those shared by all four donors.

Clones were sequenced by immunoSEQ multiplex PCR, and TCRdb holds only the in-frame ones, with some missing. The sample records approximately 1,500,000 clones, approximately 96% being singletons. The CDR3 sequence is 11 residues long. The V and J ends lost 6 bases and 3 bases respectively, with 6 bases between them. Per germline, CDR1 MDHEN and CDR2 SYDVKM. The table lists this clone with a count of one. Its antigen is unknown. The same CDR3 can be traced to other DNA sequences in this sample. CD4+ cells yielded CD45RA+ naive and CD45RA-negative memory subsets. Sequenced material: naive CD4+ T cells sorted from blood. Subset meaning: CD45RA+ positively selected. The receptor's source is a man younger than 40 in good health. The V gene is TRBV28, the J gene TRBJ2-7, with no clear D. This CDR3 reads CASSPFYEQYF. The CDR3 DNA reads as TGTGCCAGCAGCCCATTCTACGAGCAGTACTTC.